The T cell receptor beta chain under discussion was sequenced for a study of blood T cell dynamics during melanoma immunotherapy. Across the whole study: Standard first-line treatment here was pembrolizumab or nivolumab plus ipilimumab in metastatic melanoma.

Libraries were prepared by immunoSEQ multiplex PCR; TCRdb keeps only in-frame clonotypes and omits some of them. The sample records roughly 150 clones, around 85% being singletons. V was pared by 6 bases and J by 7 bases, with 15 bases between. The V gene's germline CDR1 is LNHDA and CDR2 SQIVND (reference sequence). This CDR3 contains 14 residues. As for time point: week 3, after first cycle of checkpoint inhibitor. The V call is TRBV19, the J call TRBJ2-2, with no clear D. The source was cell-free DNA from blood, collected from a patient treated with checkpoint blockade. The TCR sequence derives from a human donor with melanoma. The CDR3 spells CASRTPGHGGELFF. The CDR3 nucleotides are TGTGCCAGTAGAACGCCAGGCCACGGCGGGGAGCTGTTTTTT.